A single sample is the source of the 3 T cell receptor beta chains below, sequenced in a study of blood T cell repertoires in COVID-19. Only in-frame clones appear in the TCRdb table, and some are missing; sequencing was by immunoSEQ multiplex PCR. The repertoire holds approximately 290,000 clones, with around 85% as singletons. The material sequenced was PBMCs or T cells enriched from blood (not recorded which). Source of these receptors: a young woman who had recovered from COVID-19.

This clone showed up just once. The V gene is TRBV9, the J gene TRBJ1-2, with D hard to call. The CDR3 consists of 14 residues. V lost 3 bases and J lost 4, with 13 bases in between. Germline lookup yields CDR1 SGDLS and CDR2 YYNGEE. In DNA, the CDR3 is TGTGCCAGCAGCGCACCGGGAGCCATCTATGGCTACACCTTC. The encoded protein is CASSAPGAIYGYTF.

The V gene is TRBV9, the J gene TRBJ1-3, with D unresolved. The CDR3 has 13 residues. Trimming took 7 bases from V and 1 from J, leaving 9 bases between them. The V gene's germline CDR1 is SGDLS and CDR2 YYNGEE. The chain's CDR3 is CASGAMSGNTIYF. The CDR3 DNA is TGTGCCAGCGGAGCGATGTCTGGAAACACCATATATTTT.

This clone was picked up one time. The V call is TRBV4-1, the J call TRBJ2-7; D is undetermined. Germline assignment: CDR1 MGHRA and CDR2 YSYEKL. The ends were cut back, 1 base at V and 2 bases at J, with 9 bases in the middle. This CDR3 spans 14 amino acids. DNA of the CDR3: TGCGCCAGCAGCCAAGCACAGCAAACCTACGAGCAGTACTTC. Protein sequence: CASSQAQQTYEQYF.